These 5 T cell receptor beta chains came from one sample sequenced in a study of blood T cell repertoires in COVID-19. Clones were sequenced by immunoSEQ multiplex PCR, and TCRdb holds only the in-frame ones, with some missing. Of approximately 260,000 clones listed, 80% to 90% are singletons. Sequencing was performed on peripheral blood. Receptors were obtained from a woman in her 70s with acute or convalescent COVID-19.

This chain links TRBV29-1 with TRBJ1-1, with D hard to call. The V gene's germline CDR1 is SQVTM and CDR2 ANQGSEA. V lost 4 bases to trimming and J lost 0 bases, with 9 bases between them. The CDR3 totals 13 residues. The CDR3 DNA is TGCAGCGTTGTGAAGGGAGTGAACACTGAAGCTTTCTTT. This translates into CSVVKGVNTEAFF.

The chain is built from TRBV10-2 and TRBJ2-2, with a possible D match to TRBD2 (6 bases). Between the trimmed V and J ends, which lost 6 bases and 6 bases, there was a span of 11 bases. The CDR3 runs to 13 residues. Germline V lookup: CDR1 WSHSY, CDR2 SAAADI. The CDR3 DNA reads TGCGCCAGCAGCCGACTAGACGCCGGGGAGCTGTTTTTT. Its protein product is CASSRLDAGELFF.

The chain is built from TRBV27 and TRBJ2-5, with 10 bases identical to TRBD1. J was trimmed by 2 bases and V by 5 bases; bases with no gene match: 14. This CDR3 is built from 18 residues. Germline values: CDR1 MNHEY, CDR2 SMNVEV (reference sequence). In DNA, the CDR3 is TGTGCCAGCAGTGTAAGCGGGACAGGGGACTACAGGCAAGAGACCCAGTACTTC. Amino acids: CASSVSGTGDYRQETQYF.

This clone was recorded once. V usage is TRBV18 and J usage is TRBJ2-5, with D possibly TRBD2 on 5 matching bases. V lost 3 bases and J 5 bases, leaving 13 bases between the germline ends. Germline V gene sequence: CDR1 KGHSH, CDR2 LQKENI. The CDR3 is 14 residues long. CDR3 nucleotide sequence: TGTGCCAGCTCACCTTCGGGCCGAGGGGAGACCCAGTACTTC. Its protein product is CASSPSGRGETQYF.

The chain employs TRBV7-8 and TRBJ2-2, with D perhaps matching TRBD1 (5 bases). This CDR3 is 16 amino acids long. CDR1 is SGHVS, CDR2 FQNEAQ, per germline. V lost 5 bases and J lost 1, with 14 bases in between. CDR3 region: CASSTPTGLNTGELFF. CDR3 coding DNA: TGTGCCAGCAGCACACCAACAGGTCTGAACACCGGGGAGCTGTTTTTT.